Each of the 27 T cell receptor beta chains below was sequenced from the same sample in a study of OX40 agonist ivuxolimab in advanced cancers. Library prep was done by the immunoSEQ multiplex PCR assay. TCRdb mirrors the immuneACCESS table, restricted to in-frame sequences. Some clones are absent from its copies; in checked studies, under half trace to an unresolved V gene, and the reason for the others is unknown. The sample table lists fewer than 65,000 clones, roughly nine tenths of them with a count of one. The ten largest clones capture 0.35% of the sample. Sequences were derived from CD4+ or CD8+ T cells sorted from blood, sampled in a trial of the OX40 agonist ivuxolimab. Source of these receptors: an adult with an advanced solid tumor such as melanoma, head and neck, liver or kidney cancer.

The chain links TRBV5-1 to TRBJ2-3; D gene uncertain. Trimming pared 4 bases from V and 0 bases from J, leaving 9 bases between. Germline CDR1 reads SGHRS; CDR2 reads YFSETQ. This CDR3 has 14 residues. The CDR3 reads CASSVIPSTDTQYF. The CDR3, as DNA: TGCGCCAGCAGCGTAATACCTAGCACAGATACGCAGTATTTT.

V usage is TRBV11-2 and J usage is TRBJ1-3, with a tentative D call TRBD1 (5 bases). V was clipped by 7 bases and J by 0 bases, with 13 bases between them. This CDR3 spans 15 amino acids. Germline CDR1 SGHAT, CDR2 FQNNGV. CDR3 nucleotides: TGTGCCAGCAACAAAGCTGGGGGCTCTGGAAACACCATATATTTT. This encodes CASNKAGGSGNTIYF. Combining the CDR3 with reference TRBV11-2 and TRBJ1-3 gives the whole variable domain EAGVAQSPRYKIIEKRQSVAFWCNPISGHATLYWYQQILGQGPKLLIQFQNNGVVDDSQLPKDRFSAERLKGVDSTLKIQPAKLEDSAVYLCASNKAGGSGNTIYFGEGSWLTVV.

V is TRBV29-1 and J is TRBJ1-3; possible D gene TRBD1, 5 bases. The CDR3 contains 14 residues. Per germline, CDR1 SQVTM and CDR2 ANQGSEA. V was shortened by 7 bases and J by 1 base, with 14 bases between the two germline ends. CDR3 region: CSGQGELSGNTIYF. The CDR3 nucleotides read TGCAGCGGCCAGGGAGAACTTTCTGGAAACACCATATATTTT.

Worth noting for this clone: Other DNA sequences within the sample encode an identical CDR3. V and J are TRBV5-1 and TRBJ2-3, with D hard to call. Trimming took 1 base from V and 3 from J, leaving 0 bases between them. From germline, CDR1 is SGHRS and CDR2 YFSETQ. The CDR3 runs 11 residues. This chain's CDR3 is CASSLTDTQYF. CDR3 bases: TGCGCCAGCAGCTTGACAGATACGCAGTATTTT.

The rearrangement joins TRBV9 to TRBJ1-1; 7 nucleotides match TRBD1. V trimming: 4 bases; J trimming: 7 bases; junction bases outside the gene matches: 10. The CDR3 spans 14 residues. Per the germline V gene, CDR1 is SGDLS and CDR2 is YYNGEE. The CDR3 region has the DNA TGTGCCAGCAGCCTTACTACGACAGGGCTTGAAGCTTTCTTT. It specifies CASSLTTTGLEAFF.

The rearrangement links TRBV5-1 to TRBJ1-1, with D possibly TRBD1 on 5 matching bases. V dropped 3 bases and J dropped 8 bases, with 17 bases sitting between them. Germline V gives CDR1 SGHRS, CDR2 YFSETQ. The CDR3 loop spans 14 amino acids. The CDR3 region is CASSSQTASVEAFF. DNA of the CDR3: TGCGCCAGCAGCTCCCAGACAGCGTCGGTGGAAGCTTTCTTT. Based on the CDR3 plus reference TRBV5-1 and TRBJ1-1, the full variable domain is KAGVTQTPRYLIKTRGQQVTLSCSPISGHRSVSWYQQTPGQGLQFLFEYFSETQRNKGNFPGRFSGRQFSNSRSEMNVSTLELGDSALYLCASSSQTASVEAFFGQGTRLTVV.

The genes are TRBV4-1 and TRBJ2-1, with D perhaps matching TRBD1 or TRBD2 (5 bases each). V shed 1 base and J shed 6 bases, with 16 bases lying between them. Germline V CDR1 and CDR2: MGHRA, YSYEKL. CDR3 size: 16 residues. CDR3 protein: CASSQGDGWGFNEQFF. CDR3 bases: TGCGCCAGCAGCCAAGGGGACGGGTGGGGATTCAATGAGCAGTTCTTC.

The chain links TRBV18 to TRBJ1-3, with D possibly TRBD1 on 6 matching bases. Germline V gives CDR1 KGHSH, CDR2 LQKENI. The V and J ends lost 5 bases and 2 bases respectively, with 13 bases between them. This CDR3 has 15 residues. The chain's CDR3 is CASSVTGDTGNTIYF. The CDR3 nucleotides are TGTGCCAGCTCAGTAACGGGGGACACTGGAAACACCATATATTTT.

V is TRBV5-1 and J is TRBJ1-2; a possible D gene is TRBD1 (6 bases). Trimming took off 0 bases at V and 4 bases at J, with 10 bases between the two ends. The germline V gene has CDR1 SGHRS and CDR2 YFSETQ. The CDR3 covers 14 residues. CDR3 nucleotides: TGCGCCAGCAGCTTGGGGGACATGTTCTATGGCTACACCTTC. It specifies CASSLGDMFYGYTF. Based on the CDR3 plus reference TRBV5-1 and TRBJ1-2, the full variable domain is KAGVTQTPRYLIKTRGQQVTLSCSPISGHRSVSWYQQTPGQGLQFLFEYFSETQRNKGNFPGRFSGRQFSNSRSEMNVSTLELGDSALYLCASSLGDMFYGYTFGSGTRLTVV.

The rearrangement links TRBV19 to TRBJ1-1; possibly TRBD1 for D (6 bases). This CDR3 contains 13 residues. CDR1 and CDR2 (germline): LNHDA, SQIVND (reference sequence). Between the trimmed V and J ends, which lost 2 bases and 4 bases, there was a span of 8 bases. CDR3 nucleotide sequence: TGTGCCAGTAGTATAATCAGGGGCACTGAAGCTTTCTTT. Protein product: CASSIIRGTEAFF.

The rearrangement joins TRBV5-1 to TRBJ1-1; 9 nucleotides align to TRBD1. J lost 2 bases, V lost 4 bases, and 3 bases had no gene match. The CDR3 is 14 residues long. Per the germline V gene, CDR1 is SGHRS and CDR2 is YFSETQ. CDR3 region: CASSDTGGNTEAFF. CDR3 nucleotide sequence: TGCGCCAGCAGCGACACAGGGGGCAACACTGAAGCTTTCTTT.

This chain joins TRBV27 and TRBJ2-7, with TRBD1 identical over 7 bases. With V trimmed by 5 bases and J by 5 bases, 6 bases remained unmatched. The CDR3 totals 13 residues. The germline gives CDR1 MNHEY, CDR2 SMNVEV (reference sequence). This chain's CDR3 is CASSPLTGNEQYF. The CDR3 DNA sequence: TGTGCCAGCAGTCCCTTGACAGGGAACGAGCAGTACTTC.

This clone turned up a few times. V usage is TRBV13 and J usage is TRBJ2-7; D may correspond to TRBD1 or TRBD2 (5 bases each). Deletions cut 2 bases from V and 3 bases from J, with 14 bases between. The germline CDR1 and CDR2 sequences are PRHDT and FYEKMQ (reference sequence). The CDR3 contains 15 residues. The DNA of the CDR3 is TGTGCCAGCAGCTTACTCCGGGACGGACACTACGAGCAGTACTTC. Residues: CASSLLRDGHYEQYF.

This sequence joins TRBV7-3 and TRBJ1-4, with 11 bases that match TRBD1. Germline V gene lookup returns CDR1 SGHTA and CDR2 FQGTGA. The CDR3 contains 15 residues. V trimming: 2 bases; J trimming: 8 bases; junction bases outside the gene matches: 4. CDR3 amino acids: CASSLGQGAREKLFF. The CDR3 nucleotides read TGTGCCAGCAGCTTAGGACAGGGGGCAAGGGAAAAACTGTTTTTT.

V gene TRBV19 combines with J gene TRBJ1-1; a possible D gene is TRBD1 (6 bases). CDR1 LNHDA and CDR2 SQIVND come from the germline V gene (reference sequence). Trimming pared 0 bases from V and 2 bases from J, leaving 19 bases between. CDR3 length: 18 residues. The CDR3 nucleotides are TGTGCCAGTAGTATAGAATCCCACCCGACCAGGGGAAACACTGAAGCTTTCTTT. Protein sequence: CASSIESHPTRGNTEAFF.

This sequence joins TRBV7-4 and TRBJ1-2; no clear D gene. The CDR3 loop spans 13 amino acids. Trimming took 5 bases from V and 4 from J, leaving 11 bases between them. The germline CDR1 and CDR2 sequences are SGHVT and SQSDAQ. CDR3 in amino acids: CASSPDGPYGYTF. The DNA of the CDR3 is TGTGCCAGCAGCCCAGACGGACCCTATGGCTACACCTTC. Looking up the rest from reference TRBV7-4 and TRBJ1-2 gives the full variable domain: GAGVSQSPRYKVAKRGRDVALRCDSISGHVTLYWYRQTLGQGSEVLTYSQSDAQRDKSGRPSGRFSAERPERSVSTLKIQRTEQGDSAVYLCASSPDGPYGYTFGSGTRLTVV.

The chain has TRBV6-5 and TRBJ2-2; no clear D. Germline V lookup: CDR1 MNHEY, CDR2 SVGAGI. The CDR3 runs to 15 residues. Trimming stripped 6 bases from V and 8 bases from J, with 19 bases between. CDR3 region: CASSPGAGPRGELFF. For the CDR3, the DNA is TGTGCCAGCAGCCCGGGTGCTGGACCTAGGGGGGAGCTGTTTTTT.

V gene TRBV7-3 combines with J gene TRBJ2-3; 7 bases map to TRBD2. Trimming took 5 bases from V and 4 from J; bases not matched to a gene: 6. Germline CDR1 reads SGHTA; CDR2 reads FQGTGA. This CDR3 region has 14 residues. The CDR3 loop reads CASSPGTIPDTQYF. DNA of the CDR3: TGTGCCAGCAGCCCTGGGACTATACCAGATACGCAGTATTTT.

The V call is TRBV6-5, the J call TRBJ1-2; 9 bases are a match to TRBD1. Trimming removed 4 bases from V and 6 bases from J; junction bases left unmatched: 3. The germline V gene encodes CDR1 MNHEY and CDR2 SVGAGI. The CDR3 contains 13 residues. Written as DNA, the CDR3 is TGTGCCAGCAGTTCGACAGGGGGGAATGGCTACACCTTC. Its protein is CASSSTGGNGYTF.

The rearrangement joins TRBV5-1 to TRBJ2-2; D gene unclear. This CDR3 is built from 14 residues. The V end was cut by 4 bases, the J end by 6 bases, with 13 bases between. In germline, CDR1 is SGHRS, CDR2 YFSETQ. The CDR3 coding sequence is TGCGCCAGCAGCGTGTCGGGTGGCGCCGGGGAGCTGTTTTTT. Protein sequence: CASSVSGGAGELFF.

The chain carries TRBV5-4 and TRBJ1-1; TRBD1 might be the D (5 bases). Germline V lookup: CDR1 SGHNT, CDR2 YYREEE (reference sequence). Trimming cost V 1 base and J 0 bases, with 10 bases left between them. The CDR3 runs 15 residues. Here the CDR3 DNA reads TGTGCCAGCAGCTTGCGAGCAGGGATGAACACTGAAGCTTTCTTT. Its protein is CASSLRAGMNTEAFF.

This rearrangement joins TRBV27 to TRBJ2-1; tentative D call: TRBD2 (6 bases). The germline gives CDR1 MNHEY, CDR2 SMNVEV (reference sequence). The CDR3 is 15 amino acids. V gave up 2 bases and J gave up 0 bases, with 8 bases separating them. CDR3 region: CASSLMGGSYNEQFF. Written as DNA, the CDR3 is TGTGCCAGCAGTTTAATGGGGGGCTCCTACAATGAGCAGTTCTTC.

The chain joins TRBV2 to TRBJ2-1, with D perhaps TRBD1 (5 bases). Trimming shortened V by 6 bases and J by 14 bases, and 14 bases separated the two germline ends. The CDR3 spans 11 residues. Germline CDR1 and CDR2: SNHLY and FYNNEI. The CDR3 region is CASSYGLQEFF. DNA for the CDR3: TGTGCCAGCAGCTATGGGCTACAGGAGTTCTTC.

A few counts support this clone. The V gene is TRBV2, the J gene TRBJ1-5; no clear D gene. From germline, CDR1 is SNHLY and CDR2 FYNNEI. The CDR3 is 13 amino acids. V lost 3 bases and J 6 bases, leaving 9 bases between the germline ends. Here the CDR3 DNA reads TGTGCCAGCAGTGATACGGGATTTCAGCCCCAGCATTTT. Protein: CASSDTGFQPQHF.

This clone is a singleton in its sample. CDR3 residues: CASSSAQKRNTGELFF. The CDR3, as DNA: TGTGCCAGCAGCTCCGCCCAGAAGCGGAACACCGGGGAGCTGTTTTTT. V is TRBV13 and J is TRBJ2-2; D ambiguous. Trimming shortened V by 4 bases and J by 1 base, and 13 bases separated the two germline ends. The germline V gene has CDR1 PRHDT and CDR2 FYEKMQ (reference sequence). This CDR3 has 16 amino acids.

The gene calls are TRBV29-1 and TRBJ1-2, with D perhaps matching TRBD1 (6 bases). V lost 7 bases and J 8 bases, leaving 17 bases between the germline ends. The CDR3 has 12 amino acids. The V gene's germline CDR1 is SQVTM and CDR2 ANQGSEA. The CDR3 reads CSAEGDTGGYTF. The CDR3 DNA follows: TGCAGCGCCGAAGGGGACACAGGCGGCTACACCTTC. Combining the CDR3 with reference TRBV29-1 and TRBJ1-2 gives the whole variable domain SAVISQKPSRDICQRGTSLTIQCQVDSQVTMMFWYRQQPGQSLTLIATANQGSEATYESGFVIDKFPISRPNLTFSTLTVSNMSPEDSSIYLCSAEGDTGGYTFGSGTRLTVV.

The chain is built from TRBV11-3 and TRBJ2-7, with 9 bases identical to TRBD2. The germline CDR1 and CDR2 sequences are SGHNT and YENEEA. CDR3 length: 17 residues. The V segment lost 3 bases and the J segment 5 bases; nucleotides outside the gene matches: 14. The CDR3 sequence: CASSLRLAGLASHEQYF. CDR3 sequence (DNA): TGTGCCAGCAGCTTGAGGCTAGCGGGGTTAGCGTCCCACGAGCAGTACTTC.